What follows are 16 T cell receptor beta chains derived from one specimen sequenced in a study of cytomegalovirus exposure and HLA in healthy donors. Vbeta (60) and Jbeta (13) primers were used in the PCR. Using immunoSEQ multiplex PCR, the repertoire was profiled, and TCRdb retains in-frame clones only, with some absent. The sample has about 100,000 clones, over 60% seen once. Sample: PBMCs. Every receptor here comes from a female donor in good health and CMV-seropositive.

The CDR3 DNA is TGTGCCACCAGCAGAGGGAACAGGGGGCGCGACGGGGAGCTGTTTTTT. Amino acids: CATSRGNRGRDGELFF. The chain links TRBV15 to TRBJ2-2; 9 nucleotides line up with TRBD1. V lost 1 base to trimming and J lost 7 bases; unmatched junction nucleotides: 7. The CDR3 extends over 16 amino acids. Germline CDR1 reads LNHNV; CDR2 reads YYDKDF (reference sequence).

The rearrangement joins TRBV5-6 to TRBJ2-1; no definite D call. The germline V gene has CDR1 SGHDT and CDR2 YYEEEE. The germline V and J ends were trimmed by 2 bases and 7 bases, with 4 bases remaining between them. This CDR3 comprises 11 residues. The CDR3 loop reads CASSLRNEQFF. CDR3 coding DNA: TGTGCCAGCAGCTTACGGAATGAGCAGTTCTTC.

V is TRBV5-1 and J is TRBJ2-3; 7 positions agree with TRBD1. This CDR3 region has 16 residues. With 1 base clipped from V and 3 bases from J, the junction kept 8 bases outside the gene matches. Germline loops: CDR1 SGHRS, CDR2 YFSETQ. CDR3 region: CASSLQRDSRTDTQYF. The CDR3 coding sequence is TGCGCCAGCAGCTTGCAAAGGGACAGTCGAACAGATACGCAGTATTTT.

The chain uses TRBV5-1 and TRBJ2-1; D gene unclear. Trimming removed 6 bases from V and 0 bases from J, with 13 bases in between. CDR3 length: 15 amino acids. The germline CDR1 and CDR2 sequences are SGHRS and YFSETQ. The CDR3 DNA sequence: TGCGCCAGCAAGTTCTCCACCAGCTCCTACAATGAGCAGTTCTTC. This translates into CASKFSTSSYNEQFF.

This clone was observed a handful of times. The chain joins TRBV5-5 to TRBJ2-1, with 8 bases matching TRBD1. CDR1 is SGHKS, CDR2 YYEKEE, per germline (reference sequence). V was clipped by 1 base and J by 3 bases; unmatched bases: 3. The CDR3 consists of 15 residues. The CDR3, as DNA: TGTGCCAGCAGCTTGTTTACAGGGGGCTACAATGAGCAGTTCTTC. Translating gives CASSLFTGGYNEQFF.

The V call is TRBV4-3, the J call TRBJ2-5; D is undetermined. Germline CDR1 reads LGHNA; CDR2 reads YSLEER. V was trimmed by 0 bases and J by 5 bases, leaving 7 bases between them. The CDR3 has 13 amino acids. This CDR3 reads CASSQDSGETQYF. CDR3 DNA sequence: TGCGCCAGCAGCCAAGATAGTGGTGAGACCCAGTACTTC.

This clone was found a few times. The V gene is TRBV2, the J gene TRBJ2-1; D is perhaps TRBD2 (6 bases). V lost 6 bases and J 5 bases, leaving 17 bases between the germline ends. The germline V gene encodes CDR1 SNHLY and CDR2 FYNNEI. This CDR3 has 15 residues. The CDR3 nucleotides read TGTGCCAGCAGAGCTCTCCAGGGCGGGAACAATGAGCAGTTCTTC. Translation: CASRALQGGNNEQFF.

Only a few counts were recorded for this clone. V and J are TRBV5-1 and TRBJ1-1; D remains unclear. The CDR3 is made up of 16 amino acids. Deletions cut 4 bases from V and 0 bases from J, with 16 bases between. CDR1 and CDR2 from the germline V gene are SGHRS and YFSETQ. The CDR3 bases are TGCGCCAGCAGCCAAAAATGGGGAGGGCTGAACACTGAAGCTTTCTTT. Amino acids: CASSQKWGGLNTEAFF.

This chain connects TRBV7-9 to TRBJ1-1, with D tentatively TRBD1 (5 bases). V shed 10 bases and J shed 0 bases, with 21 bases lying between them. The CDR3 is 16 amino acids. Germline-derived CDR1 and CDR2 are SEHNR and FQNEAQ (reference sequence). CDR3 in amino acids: CATLGRQNIMNTEAFF. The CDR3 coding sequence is TGTGCCACCTTGGGGCGGCAGAATATCATGAACACTGAAGCTTTCTTT.

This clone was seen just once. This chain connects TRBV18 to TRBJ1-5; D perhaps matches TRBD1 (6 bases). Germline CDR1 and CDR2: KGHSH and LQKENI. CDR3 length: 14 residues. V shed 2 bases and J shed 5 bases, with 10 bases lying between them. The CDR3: CASSPRQEDQPQHF. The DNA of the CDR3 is TGTGCCAGCTCACCAAGACAGGAGGATCAGCCCCAGCATTTT. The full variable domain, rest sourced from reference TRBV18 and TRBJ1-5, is NAGVMQNPRHLVRRRGQEARLRCSPMKGHSHVYWYRQLPEEGLKFMVYLQKENIIDESGMPKERFSAEFPKEGPSILRIQQVVRGDSAAYFCASSPRQEDQPQHFGDGTRLSIL.

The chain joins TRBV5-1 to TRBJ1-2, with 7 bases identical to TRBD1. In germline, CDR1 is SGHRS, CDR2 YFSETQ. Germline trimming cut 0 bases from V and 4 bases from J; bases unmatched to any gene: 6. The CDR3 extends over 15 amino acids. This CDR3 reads CASSLGQGVPYGYTF. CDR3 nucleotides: TGCGCCAGCAGCTTGGGACAGGGTGTGCCCTATGGCTACACCTTC.

The CDR3 nucleotides are TGCGCCAGCAGCTGGACAGGGGACAGTGGGCAGCCCCAGCATTTT. Residues: CASSWTGDSGQPQHF. The V and J genes are TRBV5-1 and TRBJ1-5, with 9 bases aligning to TRBD1. There are 15 residues in the CDR3. V shed 3 bases, J shed 7 bases, and the junction held 8 bases outside the gene matches. Germline V gene sequence: CDR1 SGHRS, CDR2 YFSETQ.

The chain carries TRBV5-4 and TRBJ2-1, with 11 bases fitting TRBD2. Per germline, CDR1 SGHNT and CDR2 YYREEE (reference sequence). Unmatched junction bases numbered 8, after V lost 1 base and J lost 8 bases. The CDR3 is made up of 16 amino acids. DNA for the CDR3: TGTGCCAGCAGCTTGAGGGGGCTAGCGGGGGGACATGAGCAGTTCTTC. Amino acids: CASSLRGLAGGHEQFF.

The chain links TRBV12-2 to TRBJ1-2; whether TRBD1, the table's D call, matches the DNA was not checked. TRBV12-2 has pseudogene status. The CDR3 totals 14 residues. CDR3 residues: CASRSRQQLYGYTF. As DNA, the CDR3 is TGTGCAAGTCGCTCAAGACAGCAACTATATGGCTACACCTTC.

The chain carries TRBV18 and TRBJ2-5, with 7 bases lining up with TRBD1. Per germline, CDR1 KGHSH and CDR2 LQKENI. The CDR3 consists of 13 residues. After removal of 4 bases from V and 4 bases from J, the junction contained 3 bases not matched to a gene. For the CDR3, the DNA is TGTGCCAGCTCACTAGGACAGGTAGAGACCCAGTACTTC. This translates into CASSLGQVETQYF.

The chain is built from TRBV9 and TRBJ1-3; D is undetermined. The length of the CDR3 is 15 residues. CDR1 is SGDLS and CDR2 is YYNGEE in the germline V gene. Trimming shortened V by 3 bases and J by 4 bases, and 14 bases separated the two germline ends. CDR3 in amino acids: CASSEAVSGGNTIYF. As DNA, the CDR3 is TGTGCCAGCAGCGAGGCAGTCTCGGGAGGAAACACCATATATTTT.